This section outlines one TCR beta chain sequence together with its context. The CDR3 extends over 12 amino acids. Per germline, CDR1 SQVTM and CDR2 ANQGSEA. The trim removed 4 bases at V and 6 bases at J, leaving 4 bases unmatched. Authors' analysis steps: For nucleated cells, counts were estimated from reference gene primer amplification. TCRdb keeps only in-frame clones here, not all; method: immunoSEQ multiplex PCR. For V, J and clone size, that table is used; D and trimming come from the DNA. This sample yields around 300,000 clones, of which 75% to 90% are seen a single time; roughly 2.2% belongs to the top ten. This sample was taken from a study of blood T cell repertoires in COVID-19. Study background: The United States, Italy and Spain were the sources of the acute and convalescent COVID-19 samples. Sample material is recorded as cDNA or gDNA derived from T cells, B-cell-depleted T cells, or PBMCs.

This clonotype was obtained from a man in his fifties with acute or convalescent COVID-19. The gene calls are TRBV29-1 and TRBJ2-7; 9 positions agree with TRBD1. Sequenced material: peripheral blood. CDR3 sequence reads: CSVATGGPEQYF. CDR3 nucleotide sequence: TGCAGCGTTGCTACAGGGGGCCCCGAGCAGTACTTC.